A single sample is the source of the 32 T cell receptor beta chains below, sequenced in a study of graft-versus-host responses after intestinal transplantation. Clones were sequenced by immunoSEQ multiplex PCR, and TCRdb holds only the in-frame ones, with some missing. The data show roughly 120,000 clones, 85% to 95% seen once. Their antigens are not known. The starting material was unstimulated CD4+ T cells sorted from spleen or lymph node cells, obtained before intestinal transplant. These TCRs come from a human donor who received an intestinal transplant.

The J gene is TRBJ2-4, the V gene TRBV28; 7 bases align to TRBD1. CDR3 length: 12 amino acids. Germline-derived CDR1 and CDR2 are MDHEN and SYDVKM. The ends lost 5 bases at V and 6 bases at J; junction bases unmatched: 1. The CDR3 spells CASSGDRNIQYF. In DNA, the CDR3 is TGTGCCAGCAGTGGGGACAGAAACATTCAGTACTTC.

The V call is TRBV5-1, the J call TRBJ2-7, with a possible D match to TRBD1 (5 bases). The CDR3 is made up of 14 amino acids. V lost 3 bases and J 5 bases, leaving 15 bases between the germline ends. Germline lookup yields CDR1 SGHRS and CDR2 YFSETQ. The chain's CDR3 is CASSSGGQTNEQYF. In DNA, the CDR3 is TGCGCCAGCAGCTCAGGTGGACAAACAAACGAGCAGTACTTC.

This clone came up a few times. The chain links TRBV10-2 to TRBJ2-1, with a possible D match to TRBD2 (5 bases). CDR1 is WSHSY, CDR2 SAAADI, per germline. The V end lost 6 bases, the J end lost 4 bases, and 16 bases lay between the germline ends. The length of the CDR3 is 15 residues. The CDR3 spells CASRLRGYPYNEQFF. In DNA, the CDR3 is TGCGCCAGCAGACTCCGGGGTTACCCATACAATGAGCAGTTCTTC.

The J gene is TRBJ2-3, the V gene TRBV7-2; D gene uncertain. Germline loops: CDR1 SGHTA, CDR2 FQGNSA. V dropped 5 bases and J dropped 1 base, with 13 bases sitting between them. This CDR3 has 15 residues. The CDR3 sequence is CASSPRSSGTDTQYF. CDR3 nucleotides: TGTGCCAGCAGCCCCCGTAGCAGCGGCACAGATACGCAGTATTTT. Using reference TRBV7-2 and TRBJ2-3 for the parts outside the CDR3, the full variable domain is GAGVSQSPSNKVTEKGKDVELRCDPISGHTALYWYRQSLGQGLEFLIYFQGNSAPDKSGLPSDRFSAERTGGSVSTLTIQRTQQEDSAVYLCASSPRSSGTDTQYFGPGTRLTVL.

The CDR3 nucleotides are TGTGCCAGCAGGACTAGCGGGAAGTCCTACGAGCAGTACTTC. As protein: CASRTSGKSYEQYF. The rearrangement links TRBV19 to TRBJ2-7; 12 nucleotides align to TRBD2. V was clipped by 9 bases and J by 1 base; unmatched bases: 4. Germline CDR1 is LNHDA and CDR2 is SQIVND (reference sequence). The CDR3 has 14 amino acids. Full variable domain (outside the CDR3, taken from reference TRBV19 and TRBJ2-7): DGGITQSPKYLFRKEGQNVTLSCEQNLNHDAMYWYRQDPGQGLRLIYYSQIVNDFQKGDIAEGYSVSREKKESFPLTVTSAQKNPTAFYLCASRTSGKSYEQYFGPGTRLTVT.

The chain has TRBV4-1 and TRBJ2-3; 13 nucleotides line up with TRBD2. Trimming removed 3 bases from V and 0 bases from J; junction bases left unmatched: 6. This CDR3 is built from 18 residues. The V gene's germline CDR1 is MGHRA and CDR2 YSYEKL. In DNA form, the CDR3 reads TGCGCCAGCAGCCAGGAACTAGCGGGAGGGTTGAGCACAGATACGCAGTATTTT. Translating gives CASSQELAGGLSTDTQYF.

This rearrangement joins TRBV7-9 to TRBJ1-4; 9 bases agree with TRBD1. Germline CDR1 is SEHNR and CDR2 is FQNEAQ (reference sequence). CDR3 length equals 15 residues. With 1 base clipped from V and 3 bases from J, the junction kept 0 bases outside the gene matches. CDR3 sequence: CASSLGTGANEKLFF. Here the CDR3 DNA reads TGTGCCAGCAGCTTAGGGACAGGGGCTAATGAAAAACTGTTTTTT.

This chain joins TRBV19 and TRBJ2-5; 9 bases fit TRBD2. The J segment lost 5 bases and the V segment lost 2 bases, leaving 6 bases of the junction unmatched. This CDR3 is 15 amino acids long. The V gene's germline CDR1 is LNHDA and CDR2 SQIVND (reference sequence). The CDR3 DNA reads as TGTGCCAGTAGTATACTACTAGCGGGTGACGAGACCCAGTACTTC. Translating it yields CASSILLAGDETQYF.

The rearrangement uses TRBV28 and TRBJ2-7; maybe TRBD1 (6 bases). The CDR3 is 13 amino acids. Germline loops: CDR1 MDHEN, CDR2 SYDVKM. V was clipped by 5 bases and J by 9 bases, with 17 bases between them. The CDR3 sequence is CASSPGQPLGQYF. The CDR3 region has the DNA TGTGCCAGCAGTCCCGGACAGCCTCTGGGGCAGTACTTC.

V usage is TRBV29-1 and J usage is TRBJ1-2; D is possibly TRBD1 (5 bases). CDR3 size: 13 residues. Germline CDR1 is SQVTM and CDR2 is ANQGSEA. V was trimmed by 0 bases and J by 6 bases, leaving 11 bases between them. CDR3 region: CSVEDPGLHGYTF. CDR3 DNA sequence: TGCAGCGTTGAAGATCCGGGGCTGCATGGCTACACCTTC.

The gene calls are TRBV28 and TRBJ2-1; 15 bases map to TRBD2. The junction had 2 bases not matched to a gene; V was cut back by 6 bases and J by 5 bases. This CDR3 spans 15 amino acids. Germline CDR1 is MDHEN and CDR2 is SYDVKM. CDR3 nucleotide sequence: TGTGCCAGCAGCGGGACTAGCGGGAGGAACAATGAGCAGTTCTTC. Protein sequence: CASSGTSGRNNEQFF.

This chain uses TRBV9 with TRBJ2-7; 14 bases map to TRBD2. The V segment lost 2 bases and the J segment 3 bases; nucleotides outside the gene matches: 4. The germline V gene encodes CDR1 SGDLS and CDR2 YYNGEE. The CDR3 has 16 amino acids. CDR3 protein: CASSVGGLAGVYEQYF. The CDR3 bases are TGTGCCAGCAGCGTCGGGGGACTAGCGGGAGTCTACGAGCAGTACTTC.

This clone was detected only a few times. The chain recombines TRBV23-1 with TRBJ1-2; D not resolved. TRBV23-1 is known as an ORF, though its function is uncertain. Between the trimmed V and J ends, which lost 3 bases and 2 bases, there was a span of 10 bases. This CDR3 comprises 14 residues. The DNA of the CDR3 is TGCGCCAGCAGTCATAGGGCAGAGAACTATGGCTACACCTTC. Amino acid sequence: CASSHRAENYGYTF.

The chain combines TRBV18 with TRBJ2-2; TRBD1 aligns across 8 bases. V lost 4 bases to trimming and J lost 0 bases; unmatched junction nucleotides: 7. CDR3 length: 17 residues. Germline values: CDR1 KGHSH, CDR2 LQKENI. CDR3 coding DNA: TGTGCCAGCTCACTACAGGGGGTTCAGACGAACACCGGGGAGCTGTTTTTT. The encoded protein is CASSLQGVQTNTGELFF.

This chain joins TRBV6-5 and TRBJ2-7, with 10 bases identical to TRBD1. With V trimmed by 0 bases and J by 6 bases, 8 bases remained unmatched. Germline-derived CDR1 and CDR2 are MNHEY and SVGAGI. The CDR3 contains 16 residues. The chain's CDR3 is CASSYSITGQGTEQYF. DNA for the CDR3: TGTGCCAGCAGTTACTCGATAACGGGACAGGGGACCGAGCAGTACTTC.

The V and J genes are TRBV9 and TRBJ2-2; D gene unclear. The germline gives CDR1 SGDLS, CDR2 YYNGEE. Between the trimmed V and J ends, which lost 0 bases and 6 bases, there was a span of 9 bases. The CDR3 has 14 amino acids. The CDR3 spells CASSVAAVPGELFF. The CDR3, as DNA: TGTGCCAGCAGCGTAGCGGCTGTGCCCGGGGAGCTGTTTTTT.

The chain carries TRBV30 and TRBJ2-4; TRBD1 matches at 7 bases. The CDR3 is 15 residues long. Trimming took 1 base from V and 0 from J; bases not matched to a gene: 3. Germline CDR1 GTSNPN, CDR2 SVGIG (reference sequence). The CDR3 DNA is TGTGCCTGGAGTGGGACAGGTTTAGCCAAAAACATTCAGTACTTC. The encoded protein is CAWSGTGLAKNIQYF.

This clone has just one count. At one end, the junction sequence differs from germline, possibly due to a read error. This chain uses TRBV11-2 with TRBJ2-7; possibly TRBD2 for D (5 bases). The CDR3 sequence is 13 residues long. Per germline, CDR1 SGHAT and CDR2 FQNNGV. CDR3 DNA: TGTGCCAGCAGCTTAGATCTAACCCAGCCGAGGGCCTTC. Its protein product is CASSLDLTQPRAF.

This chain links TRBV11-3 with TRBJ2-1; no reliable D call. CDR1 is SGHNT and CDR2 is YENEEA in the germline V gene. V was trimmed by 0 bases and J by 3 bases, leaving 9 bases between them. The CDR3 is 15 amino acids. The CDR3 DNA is TGTGCCAGCAGCTTAGACGTGTCATTCTACAATGAGCAGTTCTTC. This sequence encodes CASSLDVSFYNEQFF.

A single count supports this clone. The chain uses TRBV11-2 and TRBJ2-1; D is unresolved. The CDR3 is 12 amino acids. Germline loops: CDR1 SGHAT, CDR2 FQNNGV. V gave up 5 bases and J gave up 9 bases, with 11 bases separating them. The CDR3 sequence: CASSPPVGEQFF. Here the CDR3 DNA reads TGTGCCAGCAGCCCCCCTGTGGGTGAGCAGTTCTTC.

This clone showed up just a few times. The CDR3 is CASSLVAASGNTIYF. DNA of the CDR3: TGTGCCAGCAGCTTGGTGGCAGCCTCTGGAAACACCATATATTTT. This chain connects TRBV5-6 to TRBJ1-3; D is undetermined. V gave up 0 bases and J gave up 0 bases, with 7 bases separating them. Germline lookup yields CDR1 SGHDT and CDR2 YYEEEE. The CDR3 extends over 15 amino acids.

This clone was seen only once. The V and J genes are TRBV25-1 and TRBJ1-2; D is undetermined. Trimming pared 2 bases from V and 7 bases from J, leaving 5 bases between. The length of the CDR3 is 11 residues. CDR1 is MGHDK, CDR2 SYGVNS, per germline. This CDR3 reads CASSERGGYTF. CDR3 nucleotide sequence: TGTGCCAGCAGTGAACGAGGTGGCTACACCTTC.

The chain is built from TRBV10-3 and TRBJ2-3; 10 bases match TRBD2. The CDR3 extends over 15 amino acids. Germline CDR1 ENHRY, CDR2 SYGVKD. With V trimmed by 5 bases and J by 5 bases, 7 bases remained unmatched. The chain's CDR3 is CAISPPGLAIDTQYF. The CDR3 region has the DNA TGTGCCATCAGTCCTCCGGGACTAGCGATAGATACGCAGTATTTT.

For the CDR3, the DNA is TGTGCCAGCAGCTTGGATCCGGGACCCTACAATGAGCAGTTCTTC. Residues: CASSLDPGPYNEQFF. The J gene is TRBJ2-1, the V gene TRBV5-6; TRBD1 or TRBD2 may be the D gene (5 bases each). The ends were cut back, 0 bases at V and 2 bases at J, with 9 bases in the middle. The CDR3 sequence is 15 residues long. Germline assignment: CDR1 SGHDT and CDR2 YYEEEE. Variable domain in full (rest from reference TRBV5-6 and TRBJ2-1): DAGVTQSPTHLIKTRGQQVTLRCSPKSGHDTVSWYQQALGQGPQFIFQYYEEEERQRGNFPDRFSGHQFPNYSSELNVNALLLGDSALYLCASSLDPGPYNEQFFGPGTRLTVL.

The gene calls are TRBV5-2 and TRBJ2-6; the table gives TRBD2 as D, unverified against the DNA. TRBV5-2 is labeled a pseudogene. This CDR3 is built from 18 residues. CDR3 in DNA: TGTGCCAGCAAAGTAGTGGGGAGTACACAAAGTCGGGCCAACGTCCTGACTTTC. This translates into CASKVVGSTQSRANVLTF.

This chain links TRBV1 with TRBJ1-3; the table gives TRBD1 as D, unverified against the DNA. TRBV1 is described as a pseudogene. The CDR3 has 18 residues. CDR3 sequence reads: CTSSHCRFEDSSGNTIYF. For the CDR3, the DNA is TGCACCAGCAGCCATTGTAGATTTGAGGACAGCTCTGGAAACACCATATATTTT.

The CDR3 bases are TGCAGTGCCCCTCAGGGGCAGAGGGCTTTCTTT. This codes for CSAPQGQRAFF. This chain connects TRBV20-1 to TRBJ1-1, with D tentatively TRBD1 (6 bases). V gave up 6 bases and J gave up 11 bases, with 16 bases separating them. Germline V gene lookup returns CDR1 DFQATT and CDR2 SNEGSKA (reference sequence). The CDR3 runs to 11 residues.

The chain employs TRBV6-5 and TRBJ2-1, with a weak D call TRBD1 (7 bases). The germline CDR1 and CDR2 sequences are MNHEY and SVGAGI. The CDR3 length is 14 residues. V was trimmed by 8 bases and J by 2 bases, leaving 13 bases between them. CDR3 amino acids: CASRRDRAYNEQFF. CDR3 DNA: TGTGCCAGCCGGAGGGACAGAGCCTACAATGAGCAGTTCTTC.

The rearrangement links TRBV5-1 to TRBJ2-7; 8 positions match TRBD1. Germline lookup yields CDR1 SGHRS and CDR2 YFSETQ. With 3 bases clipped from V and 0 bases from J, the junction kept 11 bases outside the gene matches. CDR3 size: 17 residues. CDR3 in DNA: TGCGCCAGCAGCTGGGACAGGATAACTACCCCCTCCTACGAGCAGTACTTC. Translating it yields CASSWDRITTPSYEQYF.

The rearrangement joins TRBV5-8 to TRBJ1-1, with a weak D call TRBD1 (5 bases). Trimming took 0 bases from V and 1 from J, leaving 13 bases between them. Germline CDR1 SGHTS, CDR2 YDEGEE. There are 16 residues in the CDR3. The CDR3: CASSLVMGRENTEAFF. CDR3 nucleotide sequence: TGTGCCAGCAGCTTGGTTATGGGCAGGGAGAACACTGAAGCTTTCTTT.

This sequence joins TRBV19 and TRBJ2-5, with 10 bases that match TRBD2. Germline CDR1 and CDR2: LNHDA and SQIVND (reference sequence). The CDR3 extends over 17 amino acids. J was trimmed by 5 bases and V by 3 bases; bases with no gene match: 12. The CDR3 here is CASSINHLAGVGETQYF. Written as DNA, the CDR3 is TGTGCCAGTAGTATCAACCACCTAGCGGGAGTAGGGGAGACCCAGTACTTC. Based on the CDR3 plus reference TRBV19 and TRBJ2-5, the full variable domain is DGGITQSPKYLFRKEGQNVTLSCEQNLNHDAMYWYRQDPGQGLRLIYYSQIVNDFQKGDIAEGYSVSREKKESFPLTVTSAQKNPTAFYLCASSINHLAGVGETQYFGPGTRLLVL.

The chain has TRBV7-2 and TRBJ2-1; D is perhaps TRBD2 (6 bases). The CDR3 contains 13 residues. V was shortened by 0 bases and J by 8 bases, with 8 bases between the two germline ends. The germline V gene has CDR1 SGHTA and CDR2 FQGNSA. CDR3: CASSLATRYEQFF. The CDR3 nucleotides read TGTGCCAGCAGCTTAGCGACTAGGTATGAGCAGTTCTTC.